This T cell receptor (beta chain) was observed in a study of blood T cell repertoires in COVID-19. In the original processing: Amplification of reference gene primers provided the estimated nucleated cell counts. Profiling relied on immunoSEQ multiplex PCR, and the TCRdb table lists in-frame clones only, not all of them. V, J and clone size were drawn from that table, and D and trimming were deduced from the DNA. The data show a few hundred thousand clones, about 89% seen once. CDR1 LNHDA and CDR2 SQIVND come from the germline V gene (reference sequence). The V gene end was trimmed by 6 bases and the J gene end by 4 bases; junction bases not matched to a gene: 6. The CDR3 is made up of 14 amino acids. What the recovered Cohort 3 donors had was two negative PCRs, clearance, or symptom resolution.

What was sequenced was PBMCs or T cells enriched from blood (not recorded which). This TCR derives from a woman in her 30s who had recovered from COVID-19. J is TRBJ1-5 and V is TRBV19; 7 bases are a match to TRBD1. CDR3: CASSGTATNQPQHF. CDR3 nucleotide sequence: TGTGCCAGTAGCGGGACAGCTACTAATCAGCCCCAGCATTTT.